This T cell receptor (beta chain) is drawn from a study of blood T cells in healthy people across ages. This clonotype was found many times. Its antigen remains unknown. Per sample, at least 6 micrograms of total RNA were extracted. The authors ran a second PCR of about 6 to 11 cycles using a sample-barcoded 5' primer and a J-beta primer mix. One entry per CDR3 protein, called by TCRdb with MiXCR from the 5' RACE reads. The data hold about 1,400,000 distinct CDR3 sequences, with 55% to 75% observed a single time. Germline CDR1 is SQVTM and CDR2 is ANQGSEA. This CDR3 contains 10 residues. V dropped 5 bases and J dropped 5 bases, with 6 bases sitting between them. General study points: It was found that TCR beta diversity correlated strongly with the percentage of naive T cells. PBMCs left unsorted prevented a conclusive naive versus antigen-experienced comparison.

The receptor's source is a man aged 18 to 30 in good health. This chain connects TRBV29-1 to TRBJ2-5, with no clear D. Sequenced: blood. The CDR3 sequence: CSVLGETQYF. CDR3 DNA: TGCAGCGTTTTAGGGGAGACCCAGTACTTC.